The next 25 T cell receptor beta chains were all read from a single sample in a study of OX40 agonist ivuxolimab in advanced cancers. The receptor library was made with the immunoSEQ multiplex PCR assay. TCRdb holds this immuneACCESS table with in-frame rearrangements only. Some clones are missing; in checked studies, unresolved V genes explain under half, and the rest has no known cause. Present in this sample are roughly 36,000 clones, 84% of which were seen just once. The ten largest clonotypes hold 1.8% of the sample. The sample consisted of CD4+ or CD8+ T cells sorted from blood, taken in a trial of the OX40 agonist ivuxolimab. Receptor source: an adult with an advanced solid tumor such as melanoma, head and neck, liver or kidney cancer.

The V and J genes are TRBV20-1 and TRBJ1-5, with D hard to call. The CDR3 is made up of 11 amino acids. Trimming cost V 8 bases and J 5 bases, with 10 bases left between them. CDR1 DFQATT and CDR2 SNEGSKA come from the germline V gene (reference sequence). The CDR3 coding sequence is TGCAGTTGCGGGCGGGATCAGCCCCAGCATTTT. It codes for CSCGRDQPQHF.

This sequence joins TRBV7-6 and TRBJ1-5; 8 bases agree with TRBD1. With V trimmed by 2 bases and J by 5 bases, 5 bases remained unmatched. Germline V CDR1 and CDR2: SGHVS, FNYEAQ. CDR3 size: 15 residues. CDR3 sequence (DNA): TGTGCCAGCAGCTTAAGTTCGACAGGGGATCAGCCCCAGCATTTT. It codes for CASSLSSTGDQPQHF.

The rearrangement joins TRBV2 to TRBJ2-4; no clear D. CDR3 length: 12 amino acids. Trimming pared 7 bases from V and 0 bases from J, leaving 4 bases between. Germline V lookup: CDR1 SNHLY, CDR2 FYNNEI. The CDR3 is CASTLAKNIQYF. As DNA, the CDR3 is TGTGCCAGCACGCTAGCCAAAAACATTCAGTACTTC.

This chain links TRBV6-6 with TRBJ1-2, with 7 bases that match TRBD1. Germline CDR1 and CDR2: MNHNY and SVGAGI (reference sequence). With 0 bases clipped from V and 6 bases from J, the junction kept 4 bases outside the gene matches. The CDR3 is 14 residues long. The CDR3 protein is CASSYSTGRDGYTF. DNA for the CDR3: TGTGCCAGCAGTTACTCGACAGGGCGTGATGGCTACACCTTC.

This chain joins TRBV11-2 and TRBJ2-5; D is undetermined. The CDR3 length is 12 residues. Germline assignment: CDR1 SGHAT and CDR2 FQNNGV. With 2 bases removed from V and 11 bases from J, the gap between germline ends came to 12 bases. CDR3 sequence reads: CASSLPKGFQYF. The CDR3 DNA reads TGTGCCAGCAGCTTACCCAAGGGCTTTCAGTACTTC.

By share of the sample, this clone is medium-sized. The chain joins TRBV5-1 to TRBJ1-1; the match to TRBD1 covers 7 bases. Germline-derived CDR1 and CDR2 are SGHRS and YFSETQ. V shed 6 bases and J 4 bases; nucleotides not matched to a gene: 9. The CDR3 runs 14 residues. The CDR3: CASTLLGGGTEAFF. The CDR3 DNA reads as TGCGCCAGCACCCTTTTAGGGGGCGGCACTGAAGCTTTCTTT.

The genes are TRBV13 and TRBJ1-3, with D maybe TRBD1 (6 bases). CDR3 size: 15 residues. With 5 bases removed from V and 2 bases from J, the gap between germline ends came to 13 bases. Per the germline V gene, CDR1 is PRHDT and CDR2 is FYEKMQ (reference sequence). In DNA, the CDR3 is TGTGCCAGCAGCCCTCCAGGGGTCGCTGGAAACACCATATATTTT. It is translated as CASSPPGVAGNTIYF.

This chain uses TRBV18 with TRBJ1-1; D gene ambiguous. This CDR3 spans 15 amino acids. Trimming pared 1 base from V and 1 base from J, leaving 10 bases between. Germline V gene lookup returns CDR1 KGHSH and CDR2 LQKENI. This CDR3 reads CASSPRVGSNTEAFF. The CDR3 DNA reads as TGTGCCAGCTCACCACGGGTAGGGTCGAACACTGAAGCTTTCTTT.

The chain uses TRBV29-1 and TRBJ1-2; D gene unclear. Germline V gene lookup returns CDR1 SQVTM and CDR2 ANQGSEA. There are 11 residues in the CDR3. V was clipped by 5 bases and J by 1 base, with 5 bases between them. CDR3 region: CSVWYNYGYTF. The CDR3 nucleotides are TGCAGCGTTTGGTATAACTATGGCTACACCTTC.

The rearrangement uses TRBV7-9 and TRBJ1-2; unclear D gene. Germline V lookup: CDR1 SEHNR, CDR2 FQNEAQ (reference sequence). V was clipped by 4 bases and J by 0 bases, with 18 bases between them. CDR3 length: 17 amino acids. The CDR3 spells CASSSTFGRQANYGYTF. CDR3 sequence (DNA): TGTGCCAGCAGCTCTACTTTTGGCAGGCAAGCTAACTATGGCTACACCTTC.

The V gene is TRBV6-1, the J gene TRBJ2-7; no firm D call. The V and J ends lost 8 bases and 2 bases respectively, with 13 bases between them. The CDR3 extends over 13 amino acids. Germline lookup yields CDR1 MNHNS and CDR2 SASEGT. This CDR3 is CASHSYPPYEQYF. CDR3 sequence (DNA): TGTGCCAGCCATAGCTATCCCCCCTACGAGCAGTACTTC.

The rearrangement joins TRBV10-2 to TRBJ2-3; D is ambiguous. The CDR3 runs to 11 residues. V was shortened by 3 bases and J by 4 bases, with 2 bases between the two germline ends. Germline-derived CDR1 and CDR2 are WSHSY and SAAADI. The CDR3 region is CASSDPDTQYF. CDR3 nucleotide sequence: TGCGCCAGCAGTGACCCAGATACGCAGTATTTT.

The chain carries TRBV6-1 and TRBJ2-7; perhaps TRBD1 as D (5 bases). In germline, CDR1 is MNHNS, CDR2 SASEGT. V lost 9 bases and J 1 base, leaving 10 bases between the germline ends. This CDR3 is built from 12 residues. CDR3 coding DNA: TGTGCCAGACGTACAGGTTCCTACGAGCAGTACTTC. Protein sequence: CARRTGSYEQYF.

The gene calls are TRBV5-1 and TRBJ2-7, with D perhaps being TRBD1 or TRBD2 (6 bases each). From germline, CDR1 is SGHRS and CDR2 YFSETQ. Trimming left V 2 bases short and J 1 base short, with 16 bases between. This CDR3 spans 16 amino acids. CDR3 sequence reads: CASSFGAGEESYEQYF. For the CDR3, the DNA is TGCGCCAGCAGCTTTGGAGCAGGGGAGGAATCCTACGAGCAGTACTTC. Drawing the rest from reference TRBV5-1 and TRBJ2-7, the complete variable domain is KAGVTQTPRYLIKTRGQQVTLSCSPISGHRSVSWYQQTPGQGLQFLFEYFSETQRNKGNFPGRFSGRQFSNSRSEMNVSTLELGDSALYLCASSFGAGEESYEQYFGPGTRLTVT.

The chain employs TRBV19 and TRBJ2-6; TRBD1 agrees at 9 bases. Germline CDR1 and CDR2: LNHDA and SQIVND (reference sequence). The ends lost 7 bases at V and 1 base at J; junction bases unmatched: 8. This CDR3 is 17 amino acids long. The CDR3 DNA reads as TGTGCCAGTACGACCGGGACAGGGTGGTCTGGGGCCAACGTCCTGACTTTC. Its translation: CASTTGTGWSGANVLTF. The full variable domain, completed using reference TRBV19 and TRBJ2-6, is DGGITQSPKYLFRKEGQNVTLSCEQNLNHDAMYWYRQDPGQGLRLIYYSQIVNDFQKGDIAEGYSVSREKKESFPLTVTSAQKNPTAFYLCASTTGTGWSGANVLTFGAGSRLTVL.

The rearrangement uses TRBV5-1 and TRBJ1-5; 8 nucleotides align to TRBD1. The germline V gene encodes CDR1 SGHRS and CDR2 YFSETQ. This CDR3 contains 14 residues. With V trimmed by 4 bases and J by 7 bases, 7 bases remained unmatched. In DNA, the CDR3 is TGCGCCAGCAGCCAGACAGGGGAAGGGCAGCCCCAGCATTTT. Amino acids: CASSQTGEGQPQHF.

Only one count was recorded for this clone. J is TRBJ1-6 and V is TRBV2; 7 bases align to TRBD1. Germline V gene sequence: CDR1 SNHLY, CDR2 FYNNEI. The junction had 7 bases not matched to a gene; V was cut back by 1 base and J by 7 bases. The CDR3 covers 16 residues. The DNA of the CDR3 is TGTGCCAGCAGTGAAGTTCCCACAGGGGACAATTCACCCCTCCACTTT. Translated: CASSEVPTGDNSPLHF.

The chain couples TRBV30 to TRBJ2-5; 7 bases are a match to TRBD1. The J call may be in error: the DNA end matches TRBJ2-7 better. CDR1 GTSNPN and CDR2 SVGIG come from the germline V gene (reference sequence). This CDR3 region has 12 residues. The CDR3 loop reads CAWRNRGHEQYF. CDR3 DNA sequence: TGTGCCTGGAGAAACAGGGGCCACGAGCAGTACTTC.

CDR3 protein: CASSPLRGEEGETQYF. CDR3 sequence (DNA): TGTGCCAGCAGCCCCCTACGGGGGGAGGAGGGAGAGACCCAGTACTTC. The chain recombines TRBV7-2 with TRBJ2-5; 7 bases fit TRBD2. The CDR3 totals 16 residues. The germline gives CDR1 SGHTA, CDR2 FQGNSA. V lost 5 bases and J lost 4; bases outside the gene matches: 13. Supplemented by reference TRBV7-2 and TRBJ2-5, the full variable domain reads GAGVSQSPSNKVTEKGKDVELRCDPISGHTALYWYRQSLGQGLEFLIYFQGNSAPDKSGLPSDRFSAERTGGSVSTLTIQRTQQEDSAVYLCASSPLRGEEGETQYFGPGTRLLVL.

CDR3: CASSATGQGWAFF. For the CDR3, the DNA is TGTGCCAGCAGCGCGACCGGACAGGGTTGGGCTTTCTTT. The chain is built from TRBV7-2 and TRBJ1-1; TRBD1 matches at 8 bases. The CDR3 runs 13 residues. Germline V lookup: CDR1 SGHTA, CDR2 FQGNSA. Trimming took 5 bases from V and 11 from J; bases not matched to a gene: 10.

This sequence joins TRBV5-4 and TRBJ2-5, with a weak D call TRBD1 (5 bases). The J call may be faulty, since TRBJ2-7 better matches the DNA end. The CDR3 is 15 residues long. Looked up from germline, CDR1 is SGHNT and CDR2 is YYREEE (reference sequence). CDR3 sequence reads: CASSPLGQGISEQYF. The CDR3 DNA reads as TGTGCCAGCAGCCCGTTGGGGCAGGGAATTTCCGAGCAGTACTTC.

J is TRBJ2-3 and V is TRBV7-9, with D perhaps matching TRBD1 or TRBD2 (5 bases each). Germline CDR1 reads SEHNR; CDR2 reads FQNEAQ (reference sequence). The CDR3 covers 12 residues. The V end lost 4 bases, the J end lost 7 bases, and 9 bases lay between the germline ends. The CDR3 nucleotides read TGTGCCAGCAGCTCGGGGCGAAATACGCAGTATTTT. Its translation is CASSSGRNTQYF.

V and J are TRBV19 and TRBJ1-5, with D unresolved. The CDR3 consists of 15 residues. The germline V gene encodes CDR1 LNHDA and CDR2 SQIVND (reference sequence). V lost 6 bases to trimming and J lost 1 base, with 13 bases between them. The CDR3 spells CASSDVVGSNQPQHF. DNA of the CDR3: TGTGCCAGTAGCGATGTAGTAGGGAGCAATCAGCCCCAGCATTTT.

This clone has only a few counts. The V call is TRBV30, the J call TRBJ1-2; D not resolved. This CDR3 contains 11 residues. Germline CDR1 reads GTSNPN; CDR2 reads SVGIG (reference sequence). V was shortened by 0 bases and J by 8 bases, with 7 bases between the two germline ends. The CDR3 coding sequence is TGTGCCTGGAGTGTAGACGGGGGCTACACCTTC. Its protein is CAWSVDGGYTF.

The chain employs TRBV9 and TRBJ1-5, with D possibly being TRBD1 (5 bases). The CDR3 is 14 amino acids. The V end lost 4 bases, the J end lost 4 bases, and 12 bases lay between the germline ends. Germline CDR1 is SGDLS and CDR2 is YYNGEE. The CDR3 DNA sequence: TGTGCCAGCAGCCCTCTTGGGGGGAATCAGCCCCAGCATTTT. Amino acid sequence: CASSPLGGNQPQHF.